This passage covers 19 T cell receptor beta chains from one sample sequenced in a study of Graves' ophthalmopathy and Graves' hyperthyroidism. For repertoire sequencing, the TCR beta CDR3 regions were amplified from RNA transcripts. The authors performed first-round RT-PCR with HTBI primers and then a second-round multiplex PCR. MiXCR, run by TCRdb on the multiplex PCR reads, gives a single entry per CDR3 protein. The sample holds roughly 410,000 distinct CDR3 sequences, 15% seen once. The sequenced sample consisted of peripheral blood. The receptors shown here come from a woman aged 18-30 years with stable Graves' hyperthyroidism.

This clonotype came up many times. The chain employs TRBV15 and TRBJ2-5; TRBD2 matches at 9 bases. CDR1 LNHNV and CDR2 YYDKDF come from the germline V gene (reference sequence). The length of the CDR3 is 14 residues. Losses at the gene ends were 5 bases for V and 4 bases for J; bases not matched to a gene: 5. The CDR3 region is CATSVSGGGETQYF. CDR3 DNA sequence: TGTGCCACCAGCGTTAGCGGGGGTGGAGAGACCCAGTACTTC.

This clonotype has a count of ten or more. The chain is built from TRBV19 and TRBJ1-1, with D unclear. This CDR3 spans 14 amino acids. CDR1 is LNHDA and CDR2 is SQIVND in the germline V gene (reference sequence). V was shortened by 7 bases and J by 1 base, with 13 bases between the two germline ends. CDR3 residues: CASTRGVGNTEAFF. The DNA for the CDR3 is TGTGCCAGTACCCGGGGAGTAGGGAACACTGAAGCTTTCTTT.

This clonotype came up many times. The chain combines TRBV12-3 or TRBV12-4 with TRBJ1-2, with 10 bases aligning to TRBD1. The length of the CDR3 is 15 residues. The V and J ends lost 5 bases and 7 bases, in that order; junction bases with no gene match: 10. CDR3 in DNA: TGTGCCAGCAGTCTCGGGACAGGGGTGGAGCTTGGCTACACCTTC. Amino acid sequence: CASSLGTGVELGYTF.

This clonotype was seen repeatedly, ten times or more. This chain joins TRBV6-2 or TRBV6-3 and TRBJ1-1; perhaps TRBD1 as D (6 bases). V gave up 0 bases and J gave up 3 bases, with 20 bases separating them. In germline, CDR1 is MNHEY, CDR2 SVGEGT. The CDR3 loop spans 18 amino acids. CDR3 nucleotides: TGTGCCAGCAGTTACTCGATCAGGGGAACGGCACTGGACACTGAAGCTTTCTTT. This encodes CASSYSIRGTALDTEAFF.

This clonotype was recorded many times. The genes are TRBV10-3 and TRBJ2-5; D is unresolved. The length of the CDR3 is 13 residues. V was cut by 6 bases and J by 5 bases, with 13 bases left in between. Germline values: CDR1 ENHRY, CDR2 SYGVKD. The CDR3 DNA follows: TGTGCCATCAGCTCTGGGAAACTCGAGACCCAGTACTTC. It specifies CAISSGKLETQYF.

Many counts were recorded for this clonotype. The J gene is TRBJ1-6, the V gene TRBV4-1; D perhaps matches TRBD1 (5 bases). In germline, CDR1 is MGHRA, CDR2 YSYEKL. The CDR3 is 16 residues long. Trimming shortened V by 0 bases and J by 7 bases, and 13 bases separated the two germline ends. In nucleotides, the CDR3 is TGCGCCAGCAGCCAAGATGGGGGGAGGCTCAATTCACCCCTCCACTTT. This gives the protein CASSQDGGRLNSPLHF.

This clonotype has a handful of counts. J is TRBJ1-1 and V is TRBV5-1; weak D call: TRBD1 (5 bases). The V end lost 4 bases, the J end lost 10 bases, and 20 bases lay between the germline ends. This CDR3 region has 14 residues. Germline V gene sequence: CDR1 SGHRS, CDR2 YFSETQ. CDR3 nucleotide sequence: TGCGCCAGCAGCCCAGGAGGGGTAGACACCGGAGCTTTCTTT. Translated: CASSPGGVDTGAFF.

This clonotype has at least ten counts. The genes are TRBV12-3 or TRBV12-4 and TRBJ1-2; 7 bases map to TRBD1. With V trimmed by 4 bases and J by 6 bases, 17 bases remained unmatched. CDR3 length: 17 residues. In DNA form, the CDR3 reads TGTGCCAGCAGTTCCCCCAAGAGCGGGACAGCGTATGATGGCTACACCTTC. Amino acid sequence: CASSSPKSGTAYDGYTF.

The sample holds a few counts of this clonotype. Written as DNA, the CDR3 is TGTGCCAGCAGTTACCGCGCCCCCGGACAGGGCGACGAGCAGTACTTC. Translated, it gives CASSYRAPGQGDEQYF. V gene TRBV6-5 combines with J gene TRBJ2-7; 8 bases fit TRBD1. Trimming removed 2 bases from V and 5 bases from J; junction bases left unmatched: 11. Germline V lookup: CDR1 MNHEY, CDR2 SVGAGI. There are 16 residues in the CDR3.

This clonotype was counted many times. The CDR3 DNA follows: TGTGCCACCAGTGAGGGGGGCCAAGAGACCCAGTACTTC. Translation: CATSEGGQETQYF. The gene calls are TRBV24-1 and TRBJ2-5, with D possibly TRBD2 on 6 matching bases. V shed 4 bases and J shed 1 base, with 6 bases lying between them. This CDR3 is built from 13 residues. Germline CDR1 and CDR2: KGHDR and SFDVKD.

This clonotype occurred many times. The chain recombines TRBV6-2 or TRBV6-3 with TRBJ2-7, with TRBD2 identical over 13 bases. The junction had 1 base not matched to a gene; V was cut back by 2 bases and J by 6 bases. The CDR3 is 14 residues long. The germline gives CDR1 MNHEY, CDR2 SVGEGT. CDR3 residues: CASSYGLAGAEQYF. Written as DNA, the CDR3 is TGTGCCAGCAGTTACGGACTAGCGGGGGCCGAGCAGTACTTC.

This clonotype occurred many times. The chain has TRBV9 and TRBJ1-2; unclear D gene. V was pared by 0 bases and J by 0 bases, with 6 bases between. Germline values: CDR1 SGDLS, CDR2 YYNGEE. This CDR3 has 14 amino acids. The CDR3: CASSVVEPNYGYTF. For the CDR3, the DNA is TGTGCCAGCAGCGTAGTCGAGCCTAACTATGGCTACACCTTC.

This clonotype was seen at least ten times. V usage is TRBV20-1 and J usage is TRBJ2-2; D is unresolved. This CDR3 contains 14 residues. The V and J ends lost 0 bases and 3 bases respectively, with 8 bases between them. Germline V gives CDR1 DFQATT, CDR2 SNEGSKA (reference sequence). CDR3 protein: CSARDQTYTGELFF. CDR3 DNA sequence: TGCAGTGCTAGAGATCAGACATACACCGGGGAGCTGTTTTTT.

V usage is TRBV10-3 and J usage is TRBJ2-6; D is ambiguous. With 4 bases removed from V and 0 bases from J, the gap between germline ends came to 13 bases. Per germline, CDR1 ENHRY and CDR2 SYGVKD. The CDR3 sequence is 17 residues long. The CDR3 is CAISVGIFSSGANVLTF. CDR3 DNA sequence: TGTGCCATCAGTGTTGGGATATTCTCCTCTGGGGCCAACGTCCTGACTTTC.

This clonotype was counted many times. This sequence joins TRBV7-2 and TRBJ2-7; the match to TRBD1 covers 7 bases. Germline-derived CDR1 and CDR2 are SGHTA and FQGNSA. The CDR3 contains 13 residues. V shed 0 bases and J 7 bases; nucleotides not matched to a gene: 3. The CDR3 DNA reads TGTGCCAGCAGCTTAGCCCAGGGGGAGGAGCAGTACTTC. As protein: CASSLAQGEEQYF.

This clonotype was observed many times. Since a much larger clone is just one base distant, this may be a read error. In DNA form, the CDR3 reads TGTGCCAGCAAGCAGCCCTATGGCTACACCTTC. This gives the protein CASKQPYGYTF. The rearrangement uses TRBV6-1 and TRBJ1-2; no clear D. V lost 7 bases, J lost 4 bases, and 7 bases lay in between. The CDR3 is 11 amino acids. CDR1 and CDR2 (germline): MNHNS, SASEGT.

With respect to this clonotype: A much larger clone lies one base from this, so it may be a read error. The genes are TRBV6-4 and TRBJ2-1; 7 bases are shared with TRBD2. This CDR3 contains 14 residues. Germline loops: CDR1 MRHNA, CDR2 SNTAGT. The CDR3 DNA is TGTGCCAGCAGACCTAGCGGAGTCTACAATGAGAAGTTCTTC. Translated, it gives CASRPSGVYNEKFF.

The rearrangement links TRBV6-1 to TRBJ1-5, with D possibly being TRBD1 (6 bases). Trimming removed 6 bases at V and 4 bases at J, with 22 bases between. CDR1 MNHNS and CDR2 SASEGT come from the germline V gene. This CDR3 has 17 residues. CDR3 sequence: CASRETRGGTPNQPQHF. CDR3 bases: TGTGCCAGCAGGGAAACGAGAGGGGGGACACCAAATCAGCCCCAGCATTTT.

This clonotype was picked up many times. V usage is TRBV19 and J usage is TRBJ1-1; D is perhaps TRBD1 (5 bases). The germline V and J ends were trimmed by 9 bases and 11 bases, with 16 bases remaining between them. CDR1 LNHDA and CDR2 SQIVND come from the germline V gene (reference sequence). The CDR3 is made up of 11 amino acids. The CDR3 here is CASDTGVLAFF. DNA for the CDR3: TGTGCCAGCGACACAGGCGTCCTCGCTTTCTTT.